This TCR beta chain was identified in a study of shared clonotypes between healthy human individuals. The ends were cut back, 0 bases at V and 6 bases at J, with 15 bases in the middle. CDR3 length: 16 residues. CDR1 is SGHTS, CDR2 YDEGEE, per germline. Deep-level settings were used for running the assay. On sorted subsets, replicate PCRs used 200 to 250 ng DNA, or tens of thousands of T cell genomes. Clones were read by immunoSEQ multiplex PCR, and TCRdb kept only the in-frame ones, dropping some. The sample records more than 2 million clones, 85% to 95% being singletons. V and J are TRBV5-8 and TRBJ2-2; D may be TRBD1 (5 bases). The sequence came from a man in his late teens or twenties in good health. Specimen: naive CD4+ T cells sorted from blood. As for subset: CD45RA+ positively selected. The CDR3 DNA reads TGTGCCAGCAGCTTGGCCGTGACAGTGACGGCCGGGGAGCTGTTTTTT. Residues: CASSLAVTVTAGELFF.